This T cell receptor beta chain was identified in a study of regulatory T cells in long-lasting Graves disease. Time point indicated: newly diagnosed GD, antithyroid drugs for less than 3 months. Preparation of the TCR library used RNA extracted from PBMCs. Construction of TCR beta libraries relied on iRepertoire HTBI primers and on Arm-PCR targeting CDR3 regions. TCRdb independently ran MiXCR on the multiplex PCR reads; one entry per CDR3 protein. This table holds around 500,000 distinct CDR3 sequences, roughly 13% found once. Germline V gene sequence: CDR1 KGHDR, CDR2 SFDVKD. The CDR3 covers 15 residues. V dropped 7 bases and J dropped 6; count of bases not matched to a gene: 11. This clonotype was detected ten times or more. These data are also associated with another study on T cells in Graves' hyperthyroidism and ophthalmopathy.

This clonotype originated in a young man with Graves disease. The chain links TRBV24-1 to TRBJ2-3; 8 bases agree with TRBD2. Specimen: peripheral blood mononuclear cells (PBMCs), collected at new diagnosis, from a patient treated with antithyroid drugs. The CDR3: CATRETSGQGDTQYF. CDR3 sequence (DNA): TGTGCCACCAGGGAAACTAGCGGCCAGGGGGATACGCAGTATTTT.